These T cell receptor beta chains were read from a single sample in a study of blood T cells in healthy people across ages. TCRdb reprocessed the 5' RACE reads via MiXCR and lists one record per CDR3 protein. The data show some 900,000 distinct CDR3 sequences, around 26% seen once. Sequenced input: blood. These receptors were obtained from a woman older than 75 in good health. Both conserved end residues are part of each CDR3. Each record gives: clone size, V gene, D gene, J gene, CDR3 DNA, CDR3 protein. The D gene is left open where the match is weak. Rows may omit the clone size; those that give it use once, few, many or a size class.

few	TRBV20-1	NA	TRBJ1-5	TGCAATGCTAGAGGCGGAACGGGTGGCAATCAGCCCCAGCATTTT	CNARGGTGGNQPQHF
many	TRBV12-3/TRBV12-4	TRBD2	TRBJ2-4	TGTGCCAGCAGTACTGCCGGACTAGCGGGGGCCCGAGGCGGAAACATTCAGTACTTC	CASSTAGLAGARGGNIQYF
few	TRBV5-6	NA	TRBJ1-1	TGTGCCAGCAGCCTTCGACCCGACGGGGCTTTCTTT	CASSLRPDGAFF
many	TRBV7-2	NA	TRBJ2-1	TGTGCCAGCAGCTATCGCGCGGCCGGCCTCACCTACAATGAGCAGTTCTTC	CASSYRAAGLTYNEQFF
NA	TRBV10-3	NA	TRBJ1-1	TGTGCCATCAGTGAGTCAATAATGAACACTGAAGCTTTCTTT	CAISESIMNTEAFF
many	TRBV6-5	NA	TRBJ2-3	TGTGCCAGCATGTTGCGCGTGTACGCAGATACGCAGTATTTT	CASMLRVYADTQYF
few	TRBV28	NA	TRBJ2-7	TGTGCCAGCAGTTTGCTAAGAAGCTCCTACAATGAGCAGTACTTC	CASSLLRSSYNEQYF
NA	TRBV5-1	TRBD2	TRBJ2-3	TGCGCCAGCAACTTGGGAGCGGGGGCGGACACAGATACGCAGTATTTT	CASNLGAGADTDTQYF
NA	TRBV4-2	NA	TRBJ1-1	TGTGCCAGCAAGACAACACGACCGGGGAACACTGAAGCTTTCTTT	CASKTTRPGNTEAFF
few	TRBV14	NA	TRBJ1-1	TGTGCCAGCAGCCATGCAGCCAACACTGAAGCTTTCTTT	CASSHAANTEAFF
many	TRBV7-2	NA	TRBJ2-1	TGTGCCAGCAGCTTTGGACTAAAGCAGTTCTTC	CASSFGLKQFF
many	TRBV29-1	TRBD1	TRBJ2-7	TGCAGCGTTGCGCGACAGGGGGCGGGGGAGCAGTACTTC	CSVARQGAGEQYF
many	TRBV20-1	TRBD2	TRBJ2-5	TGCAGTGCTAGCCCCCTTGCAGCGGGGGTGCCTATTAGTGAGACCCAGTACTTC	CSASPLAAGVPISETQYF
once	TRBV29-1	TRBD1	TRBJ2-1	TGCAGCGTTGAACGGTGGGACAGGGGCAATGAGCAGTTCTTC	CSVERWDRGNEQFF
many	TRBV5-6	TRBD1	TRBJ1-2	TGTGCCAGCAGCCTCGGGGGACAGGGCCCATATGGCTACACCTTC	CASSLGGQGPYGYTF
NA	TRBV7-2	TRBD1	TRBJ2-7	TGTGCCAGCAGCTTAGTCAAAACAGGGGGACACGAGCAGTACTTC	CASSLVKTGGHEQYF
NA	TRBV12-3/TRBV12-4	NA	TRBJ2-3	TGTGCCAGCAGTTTAGGGATAGGCCGTGCGGAATATTTT	CASSLGIGRAEYF
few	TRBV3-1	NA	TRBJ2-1	TGTGCCAGCAGCAACGGACAGACCAGCTCCTACAATGAGCAGTTCTTC	CASSNGQTSSYNEQFF
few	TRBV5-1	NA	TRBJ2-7	TGTGCCAGCAGCTTGGTTGGGGAAGGGATCTACGAGCAGTACTTC	CASSLVGEGIYEQYF
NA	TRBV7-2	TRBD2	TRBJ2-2	TGTACCAGTCGCCCGGAGTGGCTAGCGGGGGGCCCGGTCACCGGGGAGCTGTTTTTT	CTSRPEWLAGGPVTGELFF
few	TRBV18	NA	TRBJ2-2	TGTGCCAGCTCACCACCGCAGGGAGGATCCACCGGGGAGCTGTTTTTT	CASSPPQGGSTGELFF
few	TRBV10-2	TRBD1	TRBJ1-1	TGCGCCAGCAGTGAAAAGGGGGCGAACACTGAAGCTTTCTTT	CASSEKGANTEAFF
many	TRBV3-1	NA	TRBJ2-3	TGTGCCAGCAGCCAAGTCCTCCTCCTTGCGGGTACGCAGTATTTT	CASSQVLLLAGTQYF
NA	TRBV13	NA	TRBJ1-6	TGTGCCAGCAGCCCGGGCCGAGGGGGTTCACCCCTCCACTTT	CASSPGRGGSPLHF
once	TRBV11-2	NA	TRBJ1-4	TGTGCCAGCAGCTCCTGGGGACGGAGGGGACACAATTCTGAAAAACTGTTTTTT	CASSSWGRRGHNSEKLFF
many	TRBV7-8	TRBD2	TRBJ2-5	TGTGCCAGCAGCTCCCGACTAGCGGGGACTGAGACCCAGTACTTC	CASSSRLAGTETQYF
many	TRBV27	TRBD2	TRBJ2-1	TGTGCCAGCAGTTTAAGGATAGCGGGGGTCACAAGCTCCTACAATGAGCAGTTCTTC	CASSLRIAGVTSSYNEQFF
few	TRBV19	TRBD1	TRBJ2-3	TGTGCCAGTAGTATGACAGGGGGCACAGATACGCAGTATTTT	CASSMTGGTDTQYF
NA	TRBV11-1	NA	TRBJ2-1	TGTGCCAGCAGCTTAAGGGGGGTGGCGGGAGTGTCCTACAACGAGCAGTTCTTC	CASSLRGVAGVSYNEQFF
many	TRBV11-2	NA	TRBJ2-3	TGTGCCAGCAGCTTAGGGACCCTAAGAACAGATACGCAGTATTTT	CASSLGTLRTDTQYF
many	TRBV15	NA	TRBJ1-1	TGTGCCACCACAAGACAGAACACTGAAGCTTTCTTT	CATTRQNTEAFF
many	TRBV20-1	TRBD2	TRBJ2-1	TGCAGTGCTAGAGTCGATGGACTAGCGGGGGGGACAGACAATGAGCAGTTCTTC	CSARVDGLAGGTDNEQFF
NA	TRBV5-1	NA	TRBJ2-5	TGCGCCAGCAGCTTGGTCGGGGAAAGGGAGACCCAGTACTTC	CASSLVGERETQYF
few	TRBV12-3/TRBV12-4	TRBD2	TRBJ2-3	TGTGCCAGCAGTTTAGGGGACTTTGCGGGAGATATGCAGTATTTT	CASSLGDFAGDMQYF
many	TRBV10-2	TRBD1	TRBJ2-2	TGCGCCAGCAGACAGGGGGCCAGAGGCACCGGGGAGCTGTTTTTT	CASRQGARGTGELFF
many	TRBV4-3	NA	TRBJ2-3	TGCGCCAGCAGCCCTGGGGTAGTGAAAGATACGCAGTATTTT	CASSPGVVKDTQYF
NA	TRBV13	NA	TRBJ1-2	TGTGCCAGCACCCCGGCCTATGGCTACACCTTC	CASTPAYGYTF
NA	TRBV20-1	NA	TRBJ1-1	TGCAGTGCTAGAGATCCTCTAAGAACCATGAACACTGAAGCTTTCTTT	CSARDPLRTMNTEAFF
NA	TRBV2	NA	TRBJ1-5	TGTGCCAGCAATATAGGCCAGGGGTATCAGCCCCAGCATTTT	CASNIGQGYQPQHF
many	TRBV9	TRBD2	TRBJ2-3	TGTGCCAGCAGCGTAGATCCTAGCGGGGGTGGGGATACGCAGTATTTT	CASSVDPSGGGDTQYF
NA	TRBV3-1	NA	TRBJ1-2	TGTGCCAGCAGCCAAGAACCGACAGGCCCCCCGACGTACACCTTC	CASSQEPTGPPTYTF
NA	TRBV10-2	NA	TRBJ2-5	TGCGCCAGCAGTGGCGGTGAGGGCATTTCGAGGGGACCCCAGTACTTC	CASSGGEGISRGPQYF
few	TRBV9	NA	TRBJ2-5	TGTGCCAGCAGCCCACTCATTGGGGGGAACAGGGTTGGGACCCAGTACTTC	CASSPLIGGNRVGTQYF
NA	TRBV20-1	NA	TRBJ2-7	TGCAGTGCCCAACACAGGGTTGGCTACGAGCAGTACTTC	CSAQHRVGYEQYF
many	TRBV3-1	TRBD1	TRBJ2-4	TGTGCCAGCAGCCCGACAGGGTTCGAAAACATTCAGTACTTC	CASSPTGFENIQYF
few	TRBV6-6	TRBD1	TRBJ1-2	TGTGCCAGCAGGCTTCCGCAGGGGGTAAACTATGGCTACACCTTC	CASRLPQGVNYGYTF
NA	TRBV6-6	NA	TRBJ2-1	TGTGCCAGCACCCCCAGGGTGGCGTACAATGAGCAGTTCTTC	CASTPRVAYNEQFF
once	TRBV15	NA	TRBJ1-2	TGTGCCACCAGCAGAGGGCCGTCCGTGACGAACTATGGCTACACCTTC	CATSRGPSVTNYGYTF
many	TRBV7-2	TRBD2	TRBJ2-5	TGTGCCAGCAGCTTGACTAGCGGGGGGGAGCCGCAGTACTTC	CASSLTSGGEPQYF
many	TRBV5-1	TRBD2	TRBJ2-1	TGCGCCAGCAGCTTGGAGGCTAGCGGGGCAAATGAGCAGTTCTTC	CASSLEASGANEQFF
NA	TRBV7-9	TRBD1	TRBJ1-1	TGTGCCAGCAGCCGTTCAGGGACAGGGGACCTATCGAACACTGAAGCTTTCTTT	CASSRSGTGDLSNTEAFF
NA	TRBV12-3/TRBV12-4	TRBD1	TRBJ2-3	TGTGCCAGCAGTAGGGACAGTGCGAGAACAGATACGCAGTATTTT	CASSRDSARTDTQYF